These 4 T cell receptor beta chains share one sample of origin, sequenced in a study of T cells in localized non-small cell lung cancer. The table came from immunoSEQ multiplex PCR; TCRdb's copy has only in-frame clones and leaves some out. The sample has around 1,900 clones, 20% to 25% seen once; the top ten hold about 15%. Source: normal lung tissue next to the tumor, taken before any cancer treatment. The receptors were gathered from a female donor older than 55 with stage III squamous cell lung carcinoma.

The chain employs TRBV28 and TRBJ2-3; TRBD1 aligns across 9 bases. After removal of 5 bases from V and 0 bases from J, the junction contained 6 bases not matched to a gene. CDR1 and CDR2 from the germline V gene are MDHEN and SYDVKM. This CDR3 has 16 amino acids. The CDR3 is CASSLQGAISTDTQYF. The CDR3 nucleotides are TGTGCCAGCAGTCTACAGGGGGCTATCAGCACAGATACGCAGTATTTT.

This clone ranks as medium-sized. As DNA, the CDR3 is TGTGCCAGCAGCGTAACTTCGTCCGGGCGGGGTGAAGCTTTCTTT. This sequence encodes CASSVTSSGRGEAFF. V usage is TRBV9 and J usage is TRBJ1-1; D gene uncertain. Looked up from germline, CDR1 is SGDLS and CDR2 is YYNGEE. V was pared by 1 base and J by 7 bases, with 17 bases between. The CDR3 has 15 amino acids.

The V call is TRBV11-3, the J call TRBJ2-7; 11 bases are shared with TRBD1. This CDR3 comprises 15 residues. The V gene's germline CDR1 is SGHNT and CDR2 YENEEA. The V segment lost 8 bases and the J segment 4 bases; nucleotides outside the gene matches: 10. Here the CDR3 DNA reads TGTGCCAGCCGTAGCCCGGGACAGGGGGTTTACGAGCAGTACTTC. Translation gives CASRSPGQGVYEQYF.

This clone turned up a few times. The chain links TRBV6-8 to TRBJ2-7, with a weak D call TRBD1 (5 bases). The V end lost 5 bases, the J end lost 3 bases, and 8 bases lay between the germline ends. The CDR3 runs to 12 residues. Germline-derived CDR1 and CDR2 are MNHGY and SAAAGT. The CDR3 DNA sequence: TGTGCCAGCAGTGCAGGGTTCTACGAGCAGTACTTC. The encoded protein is CASSAGFYEQYF.